This entry features one T cell receptor (beta chain) sequence. Its antigen is unidentified. The germline V gene encodes CDR1 MNHNY and CDR2 SVGAGI (reference sequence). The germline V and J ends were trimmed by 2 bases and 3 bases, with 5 bases remaining between them. This CDR3 region has 13 residues. The donors were healthy bone marrow donors. The data stem from a study of cytomegalovirus exposure and HLA in healthy donors. Overall study findings and caveats: The study carried out a later analysis of TCR beta sequences. It associated some 15,000 of them with specific HLA alleles at a false discovery rate of 0.05. There were around 160 TCR beta chains listed as cytomegalovirus-associated. Previous analysis showed most TCR beta V segments were productive about 87% or about 30% of the time.

A multiplex PCR was run with 60 Vbeta primers and 13 Jbeta primers. The method was immunoSEQ multiplex PCR; TCRdb's version includes in-frame clones alone and lacks a portion of them. The sample has 150,000 to 200,000 clones, approximately 80% seen once; the top ten hold approximately 1.4%. This receptor was taken from a woman aged 18-30 years in good health and CMV-seronegative. The chain couples TRBV6-6 to TRBJ2-1; no firm D call. Material: PBMCs. The CDR3 sequence: CASSYGGYNEQFF. The CDR3 nucleotides read TGTGCCAGCAGTTACGGCGGCTACAATGAGCAGTTCTTC.